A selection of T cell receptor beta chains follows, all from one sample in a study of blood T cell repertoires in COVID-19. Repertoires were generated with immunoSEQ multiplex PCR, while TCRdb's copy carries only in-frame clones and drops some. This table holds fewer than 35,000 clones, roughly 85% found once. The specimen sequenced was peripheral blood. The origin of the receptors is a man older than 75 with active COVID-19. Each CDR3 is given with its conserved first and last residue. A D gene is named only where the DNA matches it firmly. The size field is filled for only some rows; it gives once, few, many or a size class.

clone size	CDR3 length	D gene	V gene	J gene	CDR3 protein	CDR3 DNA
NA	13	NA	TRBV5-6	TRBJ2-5	CASAGGRLETQYF	TGTGCCAGCGCCGGGGGTAGGTTGGAGACCCAGTACTTC
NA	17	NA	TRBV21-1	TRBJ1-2	CASSKDRDLVLNYGYTF	TGTGCCAGCAGCAAAGACAGGGATCTAGTGTTGAACTATGGCTACACCTTC
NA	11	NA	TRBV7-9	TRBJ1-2	CASSLELGYTF	TGTGCCAGCAGCTTAGAGCTGGGCTACACCTTC
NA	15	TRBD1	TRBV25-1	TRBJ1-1	CASSVRTGGEAEAFF	TGTGCCAGCAGTGTCCGGACAGGGGGAGAGGCTGAAGCTTTCTTT
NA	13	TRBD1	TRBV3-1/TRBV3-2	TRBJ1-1	CASSHGQGTEAFF	TGTGCCAGCAGCCACGGACAGGGTACTGAAGCTTTCTTT
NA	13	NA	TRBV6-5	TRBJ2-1	CASRMEGYDEQFF	TGTGCCAGCAGAATGGAGGGATACGATGAGCAGTTCTTC
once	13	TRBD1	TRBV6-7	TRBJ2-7	CASSRDRHYEQYF	TGTGCCAGCAGTAGGGACAGACACTACGAGCAGTACTTC
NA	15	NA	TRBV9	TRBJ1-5	CASSFEGGSNQPQHF	TGTGCCAGCAGCTTCGAGGGGGGGAGCAATCAGCCCCAGCATTTT
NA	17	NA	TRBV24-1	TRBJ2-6	CATSAPADSSGANVLTF	TGTGCCACCAGTGCACCGGCCGACAGCTCTGGGGCCAACGTCCTGACTTTC
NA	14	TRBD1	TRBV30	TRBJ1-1	CASDRDRSGTEAFF	TGTGCCTCCGACAGGGATCGATCGGGCACTGAAGCTTTCTTT
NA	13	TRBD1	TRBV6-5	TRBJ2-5	CASSRDRGETQYF	TGTGCCAGTTCCCGGGACAGGGGAGAGACCCAGTACTTC
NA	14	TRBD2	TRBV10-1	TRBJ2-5	CASIHPGLELTQYF	TGCGCCAGCATCCACCCGGGACTAGAGTTAACCCAGTACTTC
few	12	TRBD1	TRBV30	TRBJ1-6	CALDRSGSPLHF	TGTGCCCTGGACAGGTCGGGCTCACCCCTCCACTTT
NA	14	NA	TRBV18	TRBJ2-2	CASSPVADTGELFF	TGTGCCAGCTCACCAGTCGCGGACACCGGGGAGCTGTTTTTT
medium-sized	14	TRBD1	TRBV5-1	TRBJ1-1	CASSAGQLNTEAFF	TGCGCCAGCAGCGCGGGACAGCTGAACACTGAAGCTTTCTTT
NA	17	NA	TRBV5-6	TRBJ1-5	CASSLLGEGWSNQPQHF	TGTGCCAGCAGCTTGTTGGGGGAGGGTTGGAGCAATCAGCCCCAGCATTTT
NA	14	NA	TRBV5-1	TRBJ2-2	CASSFEVVSGELFF	TGCGCCAGCAGCTTCGAGGTGGTATCCGGGGAGCTGTTTTTT
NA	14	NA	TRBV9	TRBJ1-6	CASSSTTGGSPLHF	TGTGCCAGCAGCTCAACGACAGGCGGCTCACCCCTCCACTTT
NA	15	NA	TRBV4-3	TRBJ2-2	CASSQSWQGTGELFF	TGCGCCAGCAGCCAAAGCTGGCAGGGTACCGGGGAGCTGTTTTTT
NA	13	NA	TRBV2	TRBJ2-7	CASNYELAYEQYF	TGTGCCAGCAACTATGAACTAGCTTACGAGCAGTACTTC
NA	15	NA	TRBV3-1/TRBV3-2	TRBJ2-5	CASSHVSRVQETQYF	TGTGCCAGCAGCCATGTTTCGAGGGTTCAAGAGACCCAGTACTTC
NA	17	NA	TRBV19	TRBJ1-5	CASSWGTTIYSNQPQHF	TGTGCCAGTAGCTGGGGGACAACCATCTATAGCAATCAGCCCCAGCATTTT
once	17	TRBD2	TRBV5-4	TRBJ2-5	CASSLTPLAGGQETQYF	TGTGCCAGCAGCCTGACTCCACTAGCGGGGGGGCAAGAGACCCAGTACTTC
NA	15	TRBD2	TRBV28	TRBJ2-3	CATLGGTRGTDTQYF	TGTGCCACCTTGGGAGGGACTAGGGGCACAGATACGCAGTATTTT
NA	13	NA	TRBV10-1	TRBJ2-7	CASSETDITLTHF	TGCGCCAGCAGTGAGACAGACATTACCCTTACTCACTTC
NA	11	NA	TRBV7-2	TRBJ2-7	CASSLMGAQYF	TGTGCCAGCAGCTTAATGGGGGCCCAGTACTTC
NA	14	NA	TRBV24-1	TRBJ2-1	CATSAPNRDNEQFF	TGTGCCACCAGTGCCCCTAACAGGGACAATGAGCAGTTCTTC
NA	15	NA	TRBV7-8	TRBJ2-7	CASSPTAGTSYEQYF	TGTGCCAGCAGTCCAACGGCAGGGACATCCTACGAGCAGTACTTC
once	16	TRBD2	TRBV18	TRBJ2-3	CASSPQLAGGADTQYF	TGTGCCAGCTCACCCCAACTAGCCGGGGGGGCAGATACGCAGTATTTT
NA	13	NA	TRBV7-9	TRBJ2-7	CASSFDRSYEQYF	TGTGCCAGCAGCTTCGACAGGTCCTACGAGCAGTACTTC
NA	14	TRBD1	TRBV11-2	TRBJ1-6	CASSLTGVNSPLHF	TGTGCCAGCAGCTTAACAGGGGTTAATTCACCCCTCCACTTT
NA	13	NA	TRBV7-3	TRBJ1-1	CASSLTQNTEAFF	TGTGCCAGCAGCTTAACACAGAACACTGAAGCTTTCTTT
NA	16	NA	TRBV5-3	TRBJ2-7	CARSLVGSGDSYEQYF	TGTGCCAGAAGCTTGGTTGGCTCGGGGGACTCCTACGAGCAGTACTTC
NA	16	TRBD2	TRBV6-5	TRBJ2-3	CASSSTAGGYTDTQYF	TGTGCCAGCAGTTCGACAGCGGGGGGGTACACAGATACGCAGTATTTT
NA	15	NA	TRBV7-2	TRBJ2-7	CASSLESGATYEQYF	TGTGCCAGCAGCTTAGAATCTGGGGCGACCTACGAGCAGTACTTC
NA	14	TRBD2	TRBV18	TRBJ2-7	CATRSGGVAYEQYF	TGTGCCACCCGAAGCGGGGGGGTGGCCTACGAGCAGTACTTC
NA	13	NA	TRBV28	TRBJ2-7	CASSPGSMYEQYF	TGTGCCAGCAGCCCAGGCTCAATGTACGAGCAGTACTTC
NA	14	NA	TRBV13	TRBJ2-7	CASSLHRGPTEQYF	TGTGCCAGCAGCCTACACCGGGGTCCTACGGAGCAGTACTTC
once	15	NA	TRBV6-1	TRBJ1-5	CASSDRSGGRQPQHF	TGTGCCAGCAGTGATAGATCAGGAGGACGACAGCCCCAGCATTTT
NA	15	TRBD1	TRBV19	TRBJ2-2	CASTTGVGNTGELFF	TGTGCCAGTACCACAGGGGTCGGGAACACCGGGGAGCTGTTTTTT